The 24 T cell receptor beta chains listed next were all sequenced from one sample in a study of blood T cell repertoires in COVID-19. The protocol was immunoSEQ multiplex PCR, while the TCRdb copy is restricted to in-frame clones and leaves out a portion. The sample has around 450,000 clones; roughly 87% are singletons. The sequencing input was PBMCs or T cells enriched from blood (not recorded which). Source of these receptors: a woman in her late teens or twenties who had recovered from COVID-19.

Remarks on this clone: The sample contains more than one DNA sequence encoding this CDR3. CDR3 nucleotides: TGTGCCAGTAGTATCGCGAATCAGCCCCAGCATTTT. Translated: CASSIANQPQHF. The chain has TRBV19 and TRBJ1-5, with no clear D. Germline lookup yields CDR1 LNHDA and CDR2 SQIVND (reference sequence). This CDR3 contains 12 residues. V was shortened by 3 bases and J by 4 bases, with 4 bases between the two germline ends.

This clone ranks as medium-sized. The chain carries TRBV3-1 (or the pseudogene TRBV3-2) and TRBJ1-3; 10 bases line up with TRBD1. This CDR3 spans 19 amino acids. V lost 2 bases, J lost 0 bases, and 10 bases stayed unmatched. Germline lookup yields CDR1 LGHDT and CDR2 YNNKEL (reference sequence). CDR3: CASSQSDRGPLYSGNTIYF. The CDR3 DNA follows: TGTGCCAGCAGCCAATCCGACAGGGGGCCTCTATACTCTGGAAACACCATATATTTT.

The genes are TRBV5-1 and TRBJ1-3, with D possibly matching TRBD1 (5 bases). Germline-derived CDR1 and CDR2 are SGHRS and YFSETQ. Trimming stripped 4 bases from V and 4 bases from J, with 15 bases between. The CDR3 spans 15 residues. For the CDR3, the DNA is TGCGCCAGCAGCCCCATAGCAGGGTCCGGAAACACCATATATTTT. Translated: CASSPIAGSGNTIYF.

V usage is TRBV30 and J usage is TRBJ1-2; D is possibly TRBD1 (6 bases). The CDR3 runs to 11 residues. Looked up from germline, CDR1 is GTSNPN and CDR2 is SVGIG (reference sequence). As DNA, the CDR3 is TGTGCGGGGGGGCAGGGCTATGGCTACACCTTC. Residues: CAGGQGYGYTF.

V and J are TRBV11-2 and TRBJ2-2, with a tentative D call TRBD1 (5 bases). Trimming removed 4 bases from V and 0 bases from J, with 15 bases in between. Per the germline V gene, CDR1 is SGHAT and CDR2 is FQNNGV. The CDR3 is 17 residues long. For the CDR3, the DNA is TGTGCCAGCAGCTCTCTCTCCGGACAACCGAACACCGGGGAGCTGTTTTTT. Translating gives CASSSLSGQPNTGELFF.

The V call is TRBV11-2, the J call TRBJ1-6, with a weak D call TRBD1 (5 bases). In germline, CDR1 is SGHAT, CDR2 FQNNGV. The CDR3 is made up of 14 amino acids. Trimming removed 4 bases at V and 7 bases at J, with 11 bases between. In DNA form, the CDR3 reads TGTGCCAGCAGCTCGGATCCAGGGAATTCACCCCTCCACTTT. Amino acid sequence: CASSSDPGNSPLHF.

This chain connects TRBV28 to TRBJ1-2; possible D gene TRBD1, 5 bases. The CDR3 length is 13 residues. Trimming stripped 6 bases from V and 5 bases from J, with 13 bases between. Germline CDR1 reads MDHEN; CDR2 reads SYDVKM. The CDR3 protein is CASRAGGGYGYTF. In DNA form, the CDR3 reads TGTGCCAGCAGAGCGGGTGGGGGGTATGGCTACACCTTC.

In this sample, this clone turned up once. The chain is built from TRBV21-1 and TRBJ1-1; no DNA check was done on the table's D call, TRBD1. TRBV21-1 is annotated as a pseudogene. The CDR3 has 13 residues. The CDR3 here is CASSNRGGKGAFF. CDR3 DNA: TGTGCCAGCAGCAATCGAGGGGGCAAGGGAGCTTTCTTT.

The V gene is TRBV5-5, the J gene TRBJ2-5; maybe TRBD2 (7 bases). V lost 4 bases and J lost 1, with 14 bases in between. The CDR3 sequence is 15 residues long. Germline assignment: CDR1 SGHKS and CDR2 YYEKEE (reference sequence). The CDR3 DNA sequence: TGTGCCAGCAGCGGGGGGGCTGTCCTCCAAGAGACCCAGTACTTC. Translating gives CASSGGAVLQETQYF.

The chain is built from TRBV6-5 and TRBJ1-5; 10 bases map to TRBD1. This CDR3 has 14 residues. V shed 2 bases, J shed 6 bases, and the junction held 1 base outside the gene matches. The V gene's germline CDR1 is MNHEY and CDR2 SVGAGI. The DNA for the CDR3 is TGTGCCAGCAGTTACGACAGGGGGCGTCAGCCCCAGCATTTT. This gives the protein CASSYDRGRQPQHF.

This chain connects TRBV30 to TRBJ2-5; TRBD1 is a possible D gene (5 bases). From germline, CDR1 is GTSNPN and CDR2 SVGIG (reference sequence). This CDR3 region has 18 residues. Between the trimmed V and J ends, which lost 2 bases and 0 bases, there was a span of 22 bases. The CDR3 DNA follows: TGTGCCTGGAGTCCCCCCCCGGCCTGGGCAGGGAACCAAGAGACCCAGTACTTC. This gives the protein CAWSPPPAWAGNQETQYF. The variable domain in full, completed from reference TRBV30 and TRBJ2-5, reads SQTIHQWPATLVQPVGSPLSLECTVEGTSNPNLYWYRQAAGRGLQLLFYSVGIGQISSEVPQNLSASRPQDRQFILSSKKLLLSDSGFYLCAWSPPPAWAGNQETQYFGPGTRLLVL.

CDR3 coding DNA: TGTGCCAGCGAAAGCGGACTCAATCAGCCCCAGCATTTT. This gives the protein CASESGLNQPQHF. The chain is built from TRBV5-8 and TRBJ1-5; D is unclear. The CDR3 is made up of 13 amino acids. With 7 bases removed from V and 3 bases from J, the gap between germline ends came to 11 bases. Germline V CDR1 and CDR2: SGHTS, YDEGEE.

The chain is built from TRBV7-2 and TRBJ2-7, with D perhaps matching TRBD1 (5 bases). The CDR3 totals 13 residues. V gave up 1 base and J gave up 2 bases, with 6 bases separating them. Germline CDR1 reads SGHTA; CDR2 reads FQGNSA. The CDR3 region has the DNA TGTGCCAGCAGCTTAGACAGGACCTACGAGCAGTACTTC. It encodes CASSLDRTYEQYF.

The CDR3 protein is CASSQASGGVYEQYF. Written as DNA, the CDR3 is TGTGCCAGCAGCCAAGCCTCAGGGGGAGTCTACGAGCAGTACTTC. The V gene is TRBV4-2, the J gene TRBJ2-7, with 7 bases lining up with TRBD1. V shed 1 base, J shed 3 bases, and the junction held 6 bases outside the gene matches. CDR1 and CDR2 from the germline V gene are LGHNA and YNFKEQ. The CDR3 spans 15 residues.

CDR3 DNA: TGTGCCATCAGTGCGGCCAGGGAAGAGACCCAGTACTTC. This encodes CAISAAREETQYF. The gene calls are TRBV10-3 and TRBJ2-5; perhaps TRBD1 as D (5 bases). This CDR3 spans 13 amino acids. Germline loops: CDR1 ENHRY, CDR2 SYGVKD. Trimming left V 4 bases short and J 3 bases short, with 9 bases between.

The gene calls are TRBV30 and TRBJ1-2, with D possibly being TRBD1 (6 bases). CDR3 length equals 13 residues. V was cut by 2 bases and J by 8 bases, with 15 bases left in between. CDR1 GTSNPN and CDR2 SVGIG come from the germline V gene (reference sequence). The CDR3 here is CAWSQGLRGGYTF. CDR3 nucleotide sequence: TGTGCCTGGAGTCAGGGGCTTCGAGGGGGCTACACCTTC.

The chain carries TRBV27 and TRBJ1-6, with 7 bases lining up with TRBD1. The CDR3 has 15 amino acids. V lost 6 bases to trimming and J lost 7 bases; unmatched junction nucleotides: 9. Germline lookup yields CDR1 MNHEY and CDR2 SMNVEV (reference sequence). CDR3 sequence: CASSRQGMGNSPLHF. The DNA for the CDR3 is TGTGCCAGCAGCCGACAGGGAATGGGAAATTCACCCCTCCACTTT.

J is TRBJ2-1 and V is TRBV6-5; 8 nucleotides match TRBD2. J gave up 5 bases and V 8 bases, and 8 bases lay outside the gene matches. Germline assignment: CDR1 MNHEY and CDR2 SVGAGI. The CDR3 has 14 amino acids. This chain's CDR3 is CASGLTSVNNEQFF. The CDR3 DNA sequence: TGTGCCAGCGGCCTGACTAGCGTCAACAATGAGCAGTTCTTC.

This chain uses TRBV11-1 with TRBJ2-7, with TRBD1 matching 7 bases. Germline CDR1 reads SGHAT; CDR2 reads FQDESV (reference sequence). V was pared by 3 bases and J by 4 bases, with 9 bases of the junction left unmatched. The CDR3 is 15 residues long. The CDR3 DNA sequence: TGTGCCAGCAGCTTTTCCACAGGGGCCCCTTACGAGCAGTACTTC. Its protein product is CASSFSTGAPYEQYF.

This chain joins TRBV27 and TRBJ1-6; 7 nucleotides align to TRBD1. In germline, CDR1 is MNHEY, CDR2 SMNVEV (reference sequence). J lost 6 bases, V lost 6 bases, and 8 bases had no gene match. The CDR3 extends over 15 amino acids. CDR3 loop: CASRRSRDSNSPLHF. CDR3 sequence (DNA): TGTGCCAGCAGGCGAAGCCGGGACAGTAATTCACCCCTCCACTTT.

The chain is built from TRBV28 and TRBJ2-2; perhaps TRBD1 as D (6 bases). With 7 bases removed from V and 7 bases from J, the gap between germline ends came to 19 bases. There are 15 residues in the CDR3. Per germline, CDR1 MDHEN and CDR2 SYDVKM. The CDR3 sequence: CASNQSGERDGELFF. The CDR3 DNA reads TGTGCCAGCAACCAGTCAGGGGAACGGGACGGGGAGCTGTTTTTT.

V and J are TRBV5-1 and TRBJ2-7; D is possibly TRBD2 (6 bases). Germline assignment: CDR1 SGHRS and CDR2 YFSETQ. This CDR3 is built from 14 residues. V lost 3 bases, J lost 2 bases, and 12 bases lay in between. CDR3 in amino acids: CASSSGTSTYEQYF. Written as DNA, the CDR3 is TGCGCCAGCAGCTCAGGGACTTCAACCTACGAGCAGTACTTC. Variable domain in full (rest from reference TRBV5-1 and TRBJ2-7): KAGVTQTPRYLIKTRGQQVTLSCSPISGHRSVSWYQQTPGQGLQFLFEYFSETQRNKGNFPGRFSGRQFSNSRSEMNVSTLELGDSALYLCASSSGTSTYEQYFGPGTRLTVT.

For the CDR3, the DNA is TGTGCCAGCATCACACCAAGTCATAGCAATCAGCCCCAGCATTTT. It translates to CASITPSHSNQPQHF. The chain combines TRBV28 with TRBJ1-5; D not certain. CDR1 MDHEN and CDR2 SYDVKM come from the germline V gene. This CDR3 comprises 15 residues. V lost 7 bases and J lost 0, with 13 bases in between. The whole variable domain, remainder taken from reference TRBV28 and TRBJ1-5, is DVKVTQSSRYLVKRTGEKVFLECVQDMDHENMFWYRQDPGLGLRLIYFSYDVKMKEKGDIPEGYSVSREKKERFSLILESASTNQTSMYLCASITPSHSNQPQHFGDGTRLSIL.

The chain is built from TRBV11-3 and TRBJ1-5, with D possibly TRBD1 on 6 matching bases. Germline values: CDR1 SGHNT, CDR2 YENEEA. V was pared by 3 bases and J by 4 bases, with 10 bases between. This CDR3 region has 14 residues. CDR3 sequence reads: CASSFYQGNQPQHF. Written as DNA, the CDR3 is TGTGCCAGCAGCTTCTACCAGGGGAATCAGCCCCAGCATTTT.